These 14 T cell receptor beta chains share one sample of origin, sequenced in a study of monozygotic twins with inflammatory bowel disease. One entry per CDR3 protein, without DNA, is what TCRdb gives after re-calling the 5' RACE reads. Found here are about 150,000 distinct CDR3 sequences; the top ten clones hold around 1.3%. The sample was blood. The receptors were sampled from a human donor with ulcerative colitis or Crohn's disease, or a healthy co-twin of an affected twin (not recorded which).

The chain links TRBV5-1 to TRBJ1-3; TCRdb outputs TRBD1, but without DNA this stays unchecked. From germline, CDR1 is SGHRS and CDR2 YFSETQ. This CDR3 spans 18 amino acids. The chain's CDR3 is CASSLEGIGPYSGNTIYF.

The chain couples TRBV29-1 to TRBJ2-1. Germline CDR1 and CDR2: SQVTM and ANQGSEA. The CDR3 has 12 amino acids. CDR3 residues: CSILGFQREQFF.

This chain joins TRBV11-1 and TRBJ1-1; TCRdb designates TRBD1, a call that cannot be tested without DNA. The CDR3 totals 14 residues. Germline values: CDR1 SGHAT, CDR2 FQDESV (reference sequence). The CDR3 sequence: CASSPGRMNTEAFF. Combining the CDR3 with reference TRBV11-1 and TRBJ1-1 gives the whole variable domain EAEVAQSPRYKITEKSQAVAFWCDPISGHATLYWYRQILGQGPELLVQFQDESVVDDSQLPKDRFSAERLKGVDSTLKIQPAELGDSAMYLCASSPGRMNTEAFFGQGTRLTVV.

This chain links TRBV18 with TRBJ2-7; as DNA is missing, the TRBD1 call by TCRdb cannot be tested. The CDR3 covers 16 residues. Germline V gene sequence: CDR1 KGHSH, CDR2 LQKENI. The CDR3 loop reads CASSLAPGTGFSEQYF.

The chain links TRBV30 to TRBJ2-3; as DNA is missing, the TRBD1 call by TCRdb cannot be tested. The CDR3 sequence is 15 residues long. Per the germline V gene, CDR1 is GTSNPN and CDR2 is SVGIG (reference sequence). CDR3 residues: CAGGGIQTSTDTQYF.

The rearrangement uses TRBV11-2 and TRBJ1-2. This CDR3 has 15 amino acids. CDR1 and CDR2 (germline): SGHAT, FQNNGV. The CDR3 reads CASSRPFGEAYGYTF.

This chain links TRBV5-1 with TRBJ1-2. Germline values: CDR1 SGHRS, CDR2 YFSETQ. The CDR3 sequence is 14 residues long. CDR3: CASSFSRDYNGYTF.

The chain carries TRBV12-3 or TRBV12-4 and TRBJ2-1; TCRdb calls TRBD2, which cannot be checked without DNA. The CDR3 totals 17 residues. The CDR3 loop is CASSPYRGLAGVQEQFF.

This chain uses TRBV12-3 or TRBV12-4 with TRBJ2-2; TCRdb outputs TRBD1, but without DNA this stays unchecked. The CDR3 runs to 15 residues. The chain's CDR3 is CASSLRGTGNGELFF.

The rearrangement joins TRBV29-1 to TRBJ1-1; the D call from TCRdb, TRBD1, cannot be confirmed without DNA. Germline CDR1 and CDR2: SQVTM and ANQGSEA. This CDR3 is built from 15 residues. The chain's CDR3 is CSVPTGGGGNTEAFF. The entire variable domain, with the rest obtained from reference TRBV29-1 and TRBJ1-1, is as follows: SAVISQKPSRDICQRGTSLTIQCQVDSQVTMMFWYRQQPGQSLTLIATANQGSEATYESGFVIDKFPISRPNLTFSTLTVSNMSPEDSSIYLCSVPTGGGGNTEAFFGQGTRLTVV.

The gene calls are TRBV4-2 and TRBJ2-4; TCRdb names TRBD1, which stays unverified in the absence of DNA. The germline gives CDR1 LGHNA, CDR2 YNFKEQ. The CDR3 consists of 13 residues. The CDR3 sequence: CASGTGYENIQYF.

This chain links TRBV12-3 or TRBV12-4 with TRBJ1-2; TCRdb proposes TRBD1, but this gene call is untestable without DNA. The length of the CDR3 is 17 residues. The CDR3 spells CASKKNGASSRSYGYTF.

J is TRBJ1-4 and V is TRBV12-3 or TRBV12-4; TCRdb proposes TRBD1, but this gene call is untestable without DNA. CDR3 length equals 14 residues. CDR3 loop: CASSLGGSGEKLFF.

The rearrangement links TRBV20-1 to TRBJ1-4; TCRdb lists TRBD1, though no DNA is available to test this call. CDR3 length: 15 amino acids. The germline V gene has CDR1 DFQATT and CDR2 SNEGSKA (reference sequence). CDR3 loop: CSAEGQGTTNEKLFF.